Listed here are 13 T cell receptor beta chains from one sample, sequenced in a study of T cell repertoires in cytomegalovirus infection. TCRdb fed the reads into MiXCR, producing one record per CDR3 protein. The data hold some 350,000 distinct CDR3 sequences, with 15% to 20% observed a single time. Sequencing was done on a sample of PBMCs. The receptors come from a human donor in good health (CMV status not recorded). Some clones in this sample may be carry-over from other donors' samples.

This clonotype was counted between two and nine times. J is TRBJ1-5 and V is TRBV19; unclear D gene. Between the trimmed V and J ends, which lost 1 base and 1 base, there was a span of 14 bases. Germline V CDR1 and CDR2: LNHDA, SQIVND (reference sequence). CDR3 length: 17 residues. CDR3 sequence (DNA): TGTGCCAGTAGTATAGTTTATTGGGGAAAGAGCAATCAGCCCCAGCATTTT. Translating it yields CASSIVYWGKSNQPQHF.

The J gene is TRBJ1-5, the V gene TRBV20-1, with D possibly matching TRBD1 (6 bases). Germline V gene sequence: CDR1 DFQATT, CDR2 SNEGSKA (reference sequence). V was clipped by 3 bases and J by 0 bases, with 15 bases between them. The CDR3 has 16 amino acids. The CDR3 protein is CSARFTGSISNQPQHF. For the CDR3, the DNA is TGCAGTGCTAGGTTTACAGGGTCAATTAGCAATCAGCCCCAGCATTTT.

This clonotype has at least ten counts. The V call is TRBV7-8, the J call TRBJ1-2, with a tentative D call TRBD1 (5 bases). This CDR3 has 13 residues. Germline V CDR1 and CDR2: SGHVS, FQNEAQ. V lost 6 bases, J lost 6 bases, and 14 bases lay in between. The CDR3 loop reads CASSSWGADGYTF. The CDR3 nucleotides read TGTGCCAGCAGTAGTTGGGGCGCAGATGGCTACACCTTC.

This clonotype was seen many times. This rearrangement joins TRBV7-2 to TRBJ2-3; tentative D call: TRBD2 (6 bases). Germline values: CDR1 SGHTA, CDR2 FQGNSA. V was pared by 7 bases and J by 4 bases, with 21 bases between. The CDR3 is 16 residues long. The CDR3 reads CASTPGPTAGPDTQYF. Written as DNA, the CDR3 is TGTGCCAGCACCCCCGGACCGACTGCGGGGCCAGATACGCAGTATTTT.

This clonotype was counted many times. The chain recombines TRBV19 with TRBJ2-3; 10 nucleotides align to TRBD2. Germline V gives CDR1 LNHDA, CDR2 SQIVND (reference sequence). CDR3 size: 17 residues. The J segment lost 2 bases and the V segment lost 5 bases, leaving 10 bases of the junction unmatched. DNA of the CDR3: TGTGCCAGTAGTCCAAGCGGGAGGGCCTCCCTCACAGATACGCAGTATTTT. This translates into CASSPSGRASLTDTQYF.

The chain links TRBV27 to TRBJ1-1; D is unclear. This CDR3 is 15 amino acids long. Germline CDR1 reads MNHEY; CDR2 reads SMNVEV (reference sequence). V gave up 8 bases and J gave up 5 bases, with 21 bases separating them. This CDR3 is CASGISQEGGTEAFF. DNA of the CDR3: TGTGCCAGCGGAATAAGTCAGGAGGGAGGGACTGAAGCTTTCTTT.

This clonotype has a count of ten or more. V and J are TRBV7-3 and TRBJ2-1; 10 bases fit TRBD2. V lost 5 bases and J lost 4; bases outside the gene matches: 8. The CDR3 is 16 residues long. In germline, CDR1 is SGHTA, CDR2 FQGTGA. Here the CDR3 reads CASSPRSSGGYNEQFF. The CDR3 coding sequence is TGTGCCAGCAGCCCCCGTTCTAGCGGGGGTTACAATGAGCAGTTCTTC.

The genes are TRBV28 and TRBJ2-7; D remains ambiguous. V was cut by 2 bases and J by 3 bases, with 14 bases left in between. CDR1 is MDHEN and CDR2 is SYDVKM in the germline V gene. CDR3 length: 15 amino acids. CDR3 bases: TGTGCCAGCAGTTTAGGGATAAAGCTAGGCTACGAGCAGTACTTC. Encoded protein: CASSLGIKLGYEQYF. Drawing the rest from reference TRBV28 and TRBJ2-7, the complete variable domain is DVKVTQSSRYLVKRTGEKVFLECVQDMDHENMFWYRQDPGLGLRLIYFSYDVKMKEKGDIPEGYSVSREKKERFSLILESASTNQTSMYLCASSLGIKLGYEQYFGPGTRLTVT.

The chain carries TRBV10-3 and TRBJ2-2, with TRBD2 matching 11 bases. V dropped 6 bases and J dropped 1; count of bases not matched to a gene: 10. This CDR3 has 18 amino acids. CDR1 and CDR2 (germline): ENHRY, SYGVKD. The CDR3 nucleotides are TGTGCCATCAGGAGTAGCGGGAGGGCCATTAGGAACACCGGGGAGCTGTTTTTT. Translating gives CAIRSSGRAIRNTGELFF.

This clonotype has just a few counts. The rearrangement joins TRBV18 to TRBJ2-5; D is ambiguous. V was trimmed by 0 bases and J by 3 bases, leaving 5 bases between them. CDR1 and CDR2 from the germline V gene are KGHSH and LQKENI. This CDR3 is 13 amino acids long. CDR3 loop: CASSPPLEETQYF. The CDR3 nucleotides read TGTGCCAGCTCACCACCCCTAGAAGAGACCCAGTACTTC.

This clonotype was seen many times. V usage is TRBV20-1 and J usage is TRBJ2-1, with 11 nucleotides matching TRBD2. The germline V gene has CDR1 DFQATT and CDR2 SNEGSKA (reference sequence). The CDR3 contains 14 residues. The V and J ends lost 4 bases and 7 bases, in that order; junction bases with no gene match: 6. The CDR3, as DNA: TGCAGTGCTATAGCGGGGGGGGTGGGGAATGAGCAGTTCTTC. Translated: CSAIAGGVGNEQFF.

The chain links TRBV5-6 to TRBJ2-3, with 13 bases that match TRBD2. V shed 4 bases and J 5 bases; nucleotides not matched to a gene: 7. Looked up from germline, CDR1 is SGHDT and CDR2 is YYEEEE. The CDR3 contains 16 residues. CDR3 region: CASSPLGLAGLDTQYF. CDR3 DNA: TGTGCCAGCAGCCCCCTGGGACTAGCGGGACTAGATACGCAGTATTTT.

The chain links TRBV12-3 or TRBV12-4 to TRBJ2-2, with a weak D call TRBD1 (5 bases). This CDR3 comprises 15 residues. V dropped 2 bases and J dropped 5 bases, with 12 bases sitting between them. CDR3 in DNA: TGTGCCAGCAGTTTATCTCCAGGGTGGACCGGGGAGCTGTTTTTT. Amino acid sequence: CASSLSPGWTGELFF.